These 17 T cell receptor beta chains were sequenced from one sample in a study of T cells in Graves' hyperthyroidism and ophthalmopathy. Amplification of TCR beta CDR3 regions was performed using RNA transcripts as template. RT-PCR in the first round (using the HTBI primer set) targeted the TCR CDR3. TCRdb called the multiplex PCR reads again in MiXCR, with one record for every CDR3 protein. The top ten clones hold 3.7% of a sample with some 400,000 distinct CDR3 sequences, 15% to 20% of them seen once. The sample was blood. These TCRs come from a woman aged 18-29 years with Graves' hyperthyroidism.

This clonotype was picked up one time. This chain connects TRBV12-3 or TRBV12-4 to TRBJ1-5, with TRBD1 as a possible D gene (5 bases). Trimming left V 3 bases short and J 6 bases short, with 12 bases between. CDR3 length: 14 residues. The CDR3 here is CASSFGTHVQPQHF. DNA for the CDR3: TGTGCCAGCAGTTTCGGGACCCACGTTCAGCCCCAGCATTTT.

Many counts were recorded for this clonotype. This chain uses TRBV6-1 with TRBJ2-7; the D gene could be TRBD1 or TRBD2 (6 bases each). The CDR3 is made up of 15 amino acids. Looked up from germline, CDR1 is MNHNS and CDR2 is SASEGT. Trimming took off 6 bases at V and 2 bases at J, with 17 bases between the two ends. The DNA for the CDR3 is TGTGCCAGCAGCTTCCCGGGGGACACTACCTACGAGCAGTACTTC. It is translated as CASSFPGDTTYEQYF.

This clonotype appeared many times. J is TRBJ2-7 and V is TRBV5-1; 7 nucleotides match TRBD2. The CDR3 totals 16 residues. V gave up 0 bases and J gave up 0 bases; unmatched junction bases: 6. Germline values: CDR1 SGHRS, CDR2 YFSETQ. The CDR3 loop is CASSLALAAISYEQYF. The DNA of the CDR3 is TGCGCCAGCAGCTTGGCGCTAGCGGCTATCTCCTACGAGCAGTACTTC.

The chain carries TRBV6-2 or TRBV6-3 and TRBJ1-5; a possible D gene is TRBD1 (5 bases). Germline V lookup: CDR1 MNHEY, CDR2 SVGEGT. Trimming stripped 6 bases from V and 5 bases from J, with 14 bases between. This CDR3 region has 14 residues. CDR3 sequence: CASSQTARHQPQHF. The CDR3 DNA sequence: TGTGCCAGCAGCCAGACAGCGAGACATCAGCCCCAGCATTTT.

The chain recombines TRBV6-5 with TRBJ1-5; D possibly corresponds to TRBD1 (5 bases). V was pared by 8 bases and J by 1 base, with 12 bases between. Germline assignment: CDR1 MNHEY and CDR2 SVGAGI. The CDR3 extends over 14 amino acids. Written as DNA, the CDR3 is TGTGCCAGCGGTTCAGGGTGGAGCAATCAGCCCCAGCATTTT. Translated, it gives CASGSGWSNQPQHF.

A remark on this clonotype: This may be a read error: a much more frequent sequence differs by one nucleotide. As the CDR3 is not closed by the conserved phenylalanine or tryptophan, this likely results from a read error. V and J are TRBV30 and TRBJ1-1; the D gene is possibly TRBD1 (5 bases). V gave up 1 base and J gave up 5 bases, with 14 bases separating them. Per germline, CDR1 GTSNPN and CDR2 SVGIG (reference sequence). The CDR3 totals 14 residues. This CDR3 reads CAWSEGPGGTEAFL. The CDR3 bases are TGTGCCTGGAGTGAGGGCCCGGGGGGGACTGAAGCTTTCTTG.

This clonotype was detected ten times or more. The chain recombines TRBV28 with TRBJ1-3; D ambiguous. Germline V gene sequence: CDR1 MDHEN, CDR2 SYDVKM. This CDR3 contains 16 residues. V lost 6 bases and J 4 bases, leaving 19 bases between the germline ends. CDR3 in amino acids: CASRTPGFMGGNTIYF. The CDR3 DNA follows: TGTGCCAGCAGGACTCCGGGTTTCATGGGGGGAAACACCATATATTTT. Using reference TRBV28 and TRBJ1-3 for the parts outside the CDR3, the full variable domain is DVKVTQSSRYLVKRTGEKVFLECVQDMDHENMFWYRQDPGLGLRLIYFSYDVKMKEKGDIPEGYSVSREKKERFSLILESASTNQTSMYLCASRTPGFMGGNTIYFGEGSWLTVV.

In this sample, this clonotype turned up many times. The chain recombines TRBV12-3 or TRBV12-4 with TRBJ2-7; D call uncertain. The CDR3 runs to 13 residues. Between the trimmed V and J ends, which lost 5 bases and 3 bases, there was a span of 11 bases. The CDR3 sequence is CASSLQTNYEQYF. CDR3 DNA: TGTGCCAGCAGTCTTCAGACCAACTACGAGCAGTACTTC.

This clonotype was counted at least ten times. This chain connects TRBV7-2 to TRBJ2-7, with TRBD2 matching over 9 bases. V lost 3 bases, J lost 3 bases, and 12 bases stayed unmatched. Germline V gene data show CDR1 as SGHTA and CDR2 as FQGNSA. This CDR3 is 17 amino acids long. In DNA, the CDR3 is TGTGCCAGCAGCTTCAAAGCGGGGGGTTTATACCACTACGAGCAGTACTTC. Translation gives CASSFKAGGLYHYEQYF.

In regard to this clonotype: The junction departs from the called germline gene at one end, perhaps through a read error. V and J are TRBV5-1 and TRBJ2-7, with D possibly TRBD2 on 5 matching bases. Looked up from germline, CDR1 is SGHRS and CDR2 is YFSETQ. The CDR3 spans 14 residues. CDR3 residues: CSSSRLSGRDEQYF. CDR3 DNA: TGCTCCAGCAGCCGACTGAGCGGTCGGGACGAGCAGTACTTC. Full variable domain (remainder filled in from reference TRBV5-1 and TRBJ2-7): KAGVTQTPRYLIKTRGQQVTLSCSPISGHRSVSWYQQTPGQGLQFLFEYFSETQRNKGNFPGRFSGRQFSNSRSEMNVSTLELGDSALYLCSSSRLSGRDEQYFGPGTRLTVT.

This clonotype occurred many times. This chain links TRBV9 with TRBJ1-3; possible D gene TRBD1, 6 bases. Trimming pared 4 bases from V and 4 bases from J, leaving 18 bases between. CDR1 is SGDLS, CDR2 YYNGEE, per germline. The CDR3 contains 16 residues. In DNA, the CDR3 is TGTGCCAGCAGCAAGCAGGGGTCTATCGGAGGAAACACCATATATTTT. Translation: CASSKQGSIGGNTIYF.

The chain carries TRBV11-2 and TRBJ2-5, with D maybe TRBD1 (6 bases). The V gene's germline CDR1 is SGHAT and CDR2 FQNNGV. The CDR3 extends over 14 amino acids. Trimming stripped 3 bases from V and 4 bases from J, with 12 bases between. In nucleotides, the CDR3 is TGTGCCAGCAGCTTTACGGGACATTCAGAGACCCAGTACTTC. Its protein is CASSFTGHSETQYF.

This clonotype was observed a few times. The chain carries TRBV12-3 or TRBV12-4 and TRBJ1-6; tentative D call: TRBD1 (6 bases). The CDR3 consists of 13 residues. V gave up 7 bases and J gave up 4 bases, with 8 bases separating them. As DNA, the CDR3 is TGTGCCAGCACCGGACAGTATAATTCACCCCTCCACTTT. It yields the protein CASTGQYNSPLHF.

This clonotype was seen repeatedly, ten times or more. V is TRBV20-1 and J is TRBJ1-2; D might be TRBD1 (6 bases). V lost 1 base and J lost 6, with 18 bases in between. Germline-derived CDR1 and CDR2 are DFQATT and SNEGSKA (reference sequence). The CDR3 extends over 15 amino acids. CDR3 amino acids: CSARVPGGAGDGYTF. CDR3 DNA sequence: TGCAGTGCTAGAGTTCCGGGGGGCGCGGGAGATGGCTACACCTTC.

This clonotype was seen ten or more times. V is TRBV5-1 and J is TRBJ2-7, with a tentative D call TRBD1 (6 bases). The CDR3 contains 15 residues. The V end lost 0 bases, the J end lost 1 base, and 11 bases lay between the germline ends. The germline gives CDR1 SGHRS, CDR2 YFSETQ. CDR3 sequence: CASSLAGQNSYEQYF. CDR3 nucleotides: TGCGCCAGCAGCTTGGCCGGACAGAATTCCTACGAGCAGTACTTC.

In its sample, this clonotype was seen a few times. CDR3 residues: CAWSRGWGADEQYF. Here the CDR3 DNA reads TGTGCCTGGAGCCGAGGATGGGGGGCGGACGAGCAGTACTTC. This chain joins TRBV30 and TRBJ2-7; D could derive from TRBD1 or TRBD2 (6 bases each). Germline CDR1 GTSNPN, CDR2 SVGIG (reference sequence). Between the trimmed V and J ends, which lost 3 bases and 5 bases, there was a span of 17 bases. This CDR3 has 14 residues. Together with reference TRBV30 and TRBJ2-7, the CDR3 gives the full variable domain: SQTIHQWPATLVQPVGSPLSLECTVEGTSNPNLYWYRQAAGRGLQLLFYSVGIGQISSEVPQNLSASRPQDRQFILSSKKLLLSDSGFYLCAWSRGWGADEQYFGPGTRLTVT.

Ten or more counts support this clonotype. The chain couples TRBV7-9 to TRBJ1-1; tentative D call: TRBD1 (6 bases). This CDR3 contains 14 residues. Germline V gene data show CDR1 as SEHNR and CDR2 as FQNEAQ (reference sequence). Trimming cost V 5 bases and J 2 bases, with 12 bases left between them. CDR3 protein: CASSRLGGNTEAFF. For the CDR3, the DNA is TGTGCCAGCAGCCGTTTAGGGGGAAACACTGAAGCTTTCTTT.